These 21 T cell receptor beta chains were all obtained from the same sample, sequenced in a study of OX40 agonist ivuxolimab in advanced cancers. The assay was immunoSEQ multiplex PCR, and TCRdb's table has in-frame clones only and misses some. The sample lists roughly 58,000 clones, around four fifths seen once, with roughly 3% in the top ten. Sequenced material: CD4+ or CD8+ T cells sorted from blood, taken in a trial of the OX40 agonist ivuxolimab. All receptors come from an adult with an advanced solid tumor such as melanoma, head and neck, liver or kidney cancer.

With regard to this clone: Just one base apart from a much larger clone, this may be a read error. This CDR3 is also generated by other DNA sequences in the sample. The chain carries TRBV2 and TRBJ1-4; the D is unclear. This CDR3 contains 16 residues. V was trimmed by 1 base and J by 8 bases, leaving 17 bases between them. Per the germline V gene, CDR1 is SNHLY and CDR2 is FYNNEI. CDR3 region: CASSEVIGGVGEKLFF. As DNA, the CDR3 is TGTGCCAGCAGTGAAGTTATCGGCGGGGTAGGAGAAAAACTGTTTTTT.

This sequence joins TRBV7-9 and TRBJ1-2; TRBD1 agrees at 8 bases. Trimming took 3 bases from V and 3 from J; bases not matched to a gene: 6. This CDR3 is built from 15 residues. Germline CDR1 reads SEHNR; CDR2 reads FQNEAQ (reference sequence). Written as DNA, the CDR3 is TGTGCCAGCAGCTTCGGACAGGGCATCCACTATGGCTACACCTTC. Translating gives CASSFGQGIHYGYTF.

The gene calls are TRBV7-9 and TRBJ1-4; D is undetermined. From germline, CDR1 is SEHNR and CDR2 FQNEAQ (reference sequence). Trimming took off 4 bases at V and 5 bases at J, with 17 bases between the two ends. There are 16 residues in the CDR3. The CDR3 DNA is TGTGCCAGCAGCTCCCGGAGAGACCTCCCCAATGAAAAACTGTTTTTT. It translates to CASSSRRDLPNEKLFF. Full variable domain (outside the CDR3, taken from reference TRBV7-9 and TRBJ1-4): DTGVSQNPRHKITKRGQNVTFRCDPISEHNRLYWYRQTLGQGPEFLTYFQNEAQLEKSRLLSDRFSAERPKGSFSTLEIQRTEQGDSAMYLCASSSRRDLPNEKLFFGSGTQLSVL.

J is TRBJ2-5 and V is TRBV30; D not certain. Germline-derived CDR1 and CDR2 are GTSNPN and SVGIG (reference sequence). The CDR3 is 13 amino acids. The germline V and J ends were trimmed by 1 base and 7 bases, with 13 bases remaining between them. CDR3 residues: CAWSGQQPWTQYF. The CDR3 DNA sequence: TGTGCCTGGAGTGGTCAGCAGCCATGGACCCAGTACTTC.

The rearrangement links TRBV6-4 to TRBJ2-2; TRBD2 aligns across 12 bases. V shed 3 bases and J 5 bases; nucleotides not matched to a gene: 10. CDR3 length: 18 amino acids. Per the germline V gene, CDR1 is MRHNA and CDR2 is SNTAGT. CDR3 sequence: CASSEHLLAGGRTGELFF. CDR3 nucleotide sequence: TGTGCCAGCAGTGAACACCTGCTAGCGGGGGGGCGAACCGGGGAGCTGTTTTTT.

This clone came up a few times. This chain connects TRBV20-1 to TRBJ2-5, with D tentatively TRBD2 (5 bases). The germline gives CDR1 DFQATT, CDR2 SNEGSKA (reference sequence). Trimming took off 5 bases at V and 4 bases at J, with 8 bases between the two ends. The CDR3 sequence is 11 residues long. The DNA of the CDR3 is TGCAGTGCTGGCGGGTCAGAGACCCAGTACTTC. As protein: CSAGGSETQYF.

This chain connects TRBV5-5 to TRBJ2-7, with 8 nucleotides matching TRBD2. The germline V gene has CDR1 SGHKS and CDR2 YYEKEE (reference sequence). There are 13 residues in the CDR3. After removal of 3 bases from V and 5 bases from J, the junction contained 4 bases not matched to a gene. In DNA, the CDR3 is TGTGCCAGCAGCTCGGGACTAGAAAACGAGCAGTACTTC. Protein: CASSSGLENEQYF. Complete variable domain (other parts from reference TRBV5-5 and TRBJ2-7): DAGVTQSPTHLIKTRGQQVTLRCSPISGHKSVSWYQQVLGQGPQFIFQYYEKEERGRGNFPDRFSARQFPNYSSELNVNALLLGDSALYLCASSSGLENEQYFGPGTRLTVT.

The J gene is TRBJ1-5, the V gene TRBV6-1; D uncertain. Trimming took off 6 bases at V and 9 bases at J, with 12 bases between the two ends. The germline V gene encodes CDR1 MNHNS and CDR2 SASEGT. The CDR3 is 12 residues long. For the CDR3, the DNA is TGTGCCAGCAGCCGACCCCCGGCGCCCCAGCATTTT. Translation: CASSRPPAPQHF.

The chain uses TRBV19 and TRBJ2-1; 10 bases agree with TRBD1. The CDR3 has 15 amino acids. V dropped 5 bases and J dropped 8; count of bases not matched to a gene: 9. Per the germline V gene, CDR1 is LNHDA and CDR2 is SQIVND (reference sequence). The CDR3 nucleotides are TGTGCCAGTAGTGCACGGGACAGGGGCGTCCATGAGCAGTTCTTC. This gives the protein CASSARDRGVHEQFF.

J is TRBJ2-3 and V is TRBV16; tentatively, D is TRBD2 (5 bases). CDR1 is KGHSY, CDR2 FQNENV, per germline. Trimming took off 1 base at V and 2 bases at J, with 10 bases between the two ends. The CDR3 extends over 15 amino acids. CDR3 nucleotide sequence: TGTGCCAGCAGCCAATTGCGGGCGTCCACAGATACGCAGTATTTT. Translated: CASSQLRASTDTQYF.

This chain links TRBV7-9 with TRBJ2-3, with 7 bases that match TRBD1. The germline CDR1 and CDR2 sequences are SEHNR and FQNEAQ (reference sequence). The trim removed 1 base at V and 0 bases at J, leaving 4 bases unmatched. The CDR3 length is 16 residues. The chain's CDR3 is CASSLVGTASTDTQYF. CDR3 DNA sequence: TGTGCCAGCAGCTTAGTCGGGACAGCAAGCACAGATACGCAGTATTTT. The whole variable domain, filled in from reference TRBV7-9 and TRBJ2-3, reads DTGVSQNPRHKITKRGQNVTFRCDPISEHNRLYWYRQTLGQGPEFLTYFQNEAQLEKSRLLSDRFSAERPKGSFSTLEIQRTEQGDSAMYLCASSLVGTASTDTQYFGPGTRLTVL.

By sample share, this clone is medium-sized. The V gene is TRBV29-1, the J gene TRBJ2-1, with no clear D. This CDR3 has 14 residues. The germline CDR1 and CDR2 sequences are SQVTM and ANQGSEA. Deletions cut 7 bases from V and 5 bases from J, with 18 bases between. In DNA, the CDR3 is TGCAGCGCCGACCCCATGGGCCATGACAATGAGCAGTTCTTC. Its protein product is CSADPMGHDNEQFF.

The chain joins TRBV9 to TRBJ1-2; D not resolved. The germline V and J ends were trimmed by 0 bases and 7 bases, with 19 bases remaining between them. In germline, CDR1 is SGDLS, CDR2 YYNGEE. This CDR3 region has 16 residues. The CDR3 DNA is TGTGCCAGCAGCGTAGTGGGCAACGCTGAGGCGGGTGGCTACACCTTC. Protein: CASSVVGNAEAGGYTF.

CDR3 region: CASSSRTGNPLGNTIYF. Written as DNA, the CDR3 is TGTGCCAGCAGCTCCCGGACAGGAAACCCATTGGGAAACACCATATATTTT. The chain employs TRBV5-6 and TRBJ1-3, with TRBD1 identical over 7 bases. Germline V gene data show CDR1 as SGHDT and CDR2 as YYEEEE. This CDR3 contains 17 residues. Trimming removed 3 bases from V and 4 bases from J; junction bases left unmatched: 13.

This sequence joins TRBV5-5 and TRBJ2-2, with a possible D match to TRBD1 (6 bases). From germline, CDR1 is SGHKS and CDR2 YYEKEE (reference sequence). With 2 bases removed from V and 5 bases from J, the gap between germline ends came to 22 bases. CDR3 size: 18 residues. The CDR3 loop reads CASSFTPPGQRRTGELFF. In nucleotides, the CDR3 is TGTGCCAGCAGCTTCACTCCCCCGGGACAACGACGGACCGGGGAGCTGTTTTTT.

The V and J genes are TRBV6-5 and TRBJ2-7; D may be TRBD1 or TRBD2 (5 bases each). Germline CDR1 MNHEY, CDR2 SVGAGI. Trimming pared 2 bases from V and 0 bases from J, leaving 11 bases between. This CDR3 spans 15 amino acids. The CDR3 sequence is CASSYAGRVSYEQYF. For the CDR3, the DNA is TGTGCCAGCAGTTACGCGGGCAGGGTCTCCTACGAGCAGTACTTC.

The rearrangement joins TRBV7-2 to TRBJ1-5, with TRBD1 identical over 7 bases. V was clipped by 5 bases and J by 7 bases; unmatched bases: 8. CDR3 length: 14 amino acids. Germline CDR1 and CDR2: SGHTA and FQGNSA. DNA of the CDR3: TGTGCCAGCAGCCTGGGACAGTCTGGGCAGCCCCAGCATTTT. This codes for CASSLGQSGQPQHF.

This clone was counted a few times. The V gene is TRBV6-4, the J gene TRBJ1-1; D remains unclear. Trimming pared 6 bases from V and 1 base from J, leaving 9 bases between. The CDR3 is made up of 13 amino acids. The germline V gene has CDR1 MRHNA and CDR2 SNTAGT. The CDR3 DNA reads as TGTGCCAGCAGGAAGGACGGGAACACTGAAGCTTTCTTT. Its protein product is CASRKDGNTEAFF.

The chain recombines TRBV27 with TRBJ1-4, with 8 nucleotides matching TRBD1. Per the germline V gene, CDR1 is MNHEY and CDR2 is SMNVEV (reference sequence). V lost 0 bases, J lost 6 bases, and 6 bases stayed unmatched. This CDR3 comprises 16 residues. The CDR3 coding sequence is TGTGCCAGCAGTTTATCGTGGCAGGGGGCGGATGAAAAACTGTTTTTT. Its translation is CASSLSWQGADEKLFF.

The V and J genes are TRBV19 and TRBJ1-1, with 10 bases aligning to TRBD1. Unmatched junction bases numbered 6, after V lost 11 bases and J lost 3 bases. CDR3 length: 13 residues. Germline loops: CDR1 LNHDA, CDR2 SQIVND (reference sequence). CDR3 region: CASSGQGDTEAFF. The CDR3, as DNA: TGTGCCTCAAGTGGACAGGGGGACACTGAAGCTTTCTTT.

This chain links TRBV29-1 with TRBJ2-7; 10 bases are shared with TRBD1. This CDR3 spans 15 amino acids. V lost 3 bases, J lost 0 bases, and 5 bases stayed unmatched. Germline V lookup: CDR1 SQVTM, CDR2 ANQGSEA. CDR3 sequence (DNA): TGCAGCGTTGAGGGACAGGGGCCCAGCTCCTACGAGCAGTACTTC. It encodes CSVEGQGPSSYEQYF.